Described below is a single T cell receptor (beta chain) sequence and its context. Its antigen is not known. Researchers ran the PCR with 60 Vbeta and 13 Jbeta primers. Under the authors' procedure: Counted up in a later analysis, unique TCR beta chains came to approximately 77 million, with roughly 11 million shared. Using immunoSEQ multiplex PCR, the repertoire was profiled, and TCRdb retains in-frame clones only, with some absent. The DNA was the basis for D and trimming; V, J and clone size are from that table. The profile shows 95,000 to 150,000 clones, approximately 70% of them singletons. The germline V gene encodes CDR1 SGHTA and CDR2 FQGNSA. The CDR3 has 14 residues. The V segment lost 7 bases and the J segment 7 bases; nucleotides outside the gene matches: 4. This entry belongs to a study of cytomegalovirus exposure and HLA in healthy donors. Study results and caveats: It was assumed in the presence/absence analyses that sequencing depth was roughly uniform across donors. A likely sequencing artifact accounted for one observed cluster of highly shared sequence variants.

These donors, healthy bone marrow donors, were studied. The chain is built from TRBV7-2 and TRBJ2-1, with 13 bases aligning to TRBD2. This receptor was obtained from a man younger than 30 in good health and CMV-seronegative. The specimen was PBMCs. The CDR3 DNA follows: TGTGCCAGCATGGGACTAGCGGGAAGGAATGAGCAGTTCTTC. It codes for CASMGLAGRNEQFF.